The 2 T cell receptor beta chains given below trace back to one sample, sequenced in a study of cytomegalovirus exposure and HLA in healthy donors. The PCR contained 60 Vbeta and 13 Jbeta primers. TCRdb's copy holds only in-frame clones and misses some; the assay was immunoSEQ multiplex PCR. Of a few hundred thousand clones in the sample, about nine tenths were seen once. The sequenced sample was PBMCs. The receptors stem from a girl aged 2 to 10 in good health and CMV-seronegative.

V usage is TRBV6-5 and J usage is TRBJ1-4, with unresolved D. Trimming removed 2 bases from V and 8 bases from J, with 12 bases in between. This CDR3 has 14 amino acids. Germline loops: CDR1 MNHEY, CDR2 SVGAGI. CDR3 loop: CASSYDSLREKLFF. The CDR3 bases are TGTGCCAGCAGTTACGACTCCCTAAGGGAAAAACTGTTTTTT.

There are a few counts of this clone. The V call is TRBV6-5, the J call TRBJ2-3, with D perhaps TRBD2 (6 bases). The V gene lost 6 bases and the J gene lost 4 bases, with 11 bases spanning the gap. This CDR3 is 13 amino acids long. From germline, CDR1 is MNHEY and CDR2 SVGAGI. In DNA form, the CDR3 reads TGTGCCAGCAGCGGGGGAGTTTCAGATACGCAGTATTTT. As protein: CASSGGVSDTQYF.